The 21 T cell receptor beta chains below come from one sample, sequenced in a study of blood T cell repertoires in COVID-19. The data were produced by immunoSEQ multiplex PCR, yet TCRdb's version contains in-frame clones alone and is incomplete. The table shows 35,000 to 40,000 clones, with 75% to 90% occurring only once. Sequencing was carried out using peripheral blood. Receptors were obtained from a man aged 70-80 years with acute or convalescent COVID-19.

The V call is TRBV3-1 (or the pseudogene TRBV3-2), the J call TRBJ2-7; 8 positions match TRBD2. Germline values: CDR1 LGHDT, CDR2 YNNKEL (reference sequence). Trimming removed 1 base from V and 4 bases from J; junction bases left unmatched: 6. The CDR3 has 15 amino acids. For the CDR3, the DNA is TGTGCCAGCAGCCAAGTCCCTCAGCGGGAGTACGAGCAGTACTTC. It specifies CASSQVPQREYEQYF.

This rearrangement joins TRBV20-1 to TRBJ1-2, with 9 bases fitting TRBD1. Trimming cost V 6 bases and J 5 bases; bases outside gene matches: 1. The CDR3 spans 11 residues. Germline V gives CDR1 DFQATT, CDR2 SNEGSKA (reference sequence). As DNA, the CDR3 is TGCAGTGCAGGACAGGGGTATGGCTACACCTTC. Amino acid sequence: CSAGQGYGYTF.

CDR3 in DNA: TGTGCCAGCAGTTCAGATAGCGGGAGGGCCACAAACACCGGGGAGCTGTTTTTT. Translated, it gives CASSSDSGRATNTGELFF. The chain uses TRBV7-3 and TRBJ2-2; 11 bases line up with TRBD2. V lost 6 bases and J lost 2; bases outside the gene matches: 11. The germline V gene encodes CDR1 SGHTA and CDR2 FQGTGA. CDR3 length: 18 amino acids.

This chain links TRBV7-3 with TRBJ2-2; the D gene is possibly TRBD2 (6 bases). This CDR3 contains 16 residues. Germline CDR1 is SGHTA and CDR2 is FQGTGA. Trimming took off 5 bases at V and 5 bases at J, with 18 bases between the two ends. This CDR3 is CASSITGTSQTGELFF. CDR3 bases: TGTGCCAGCAGCATCACCGGGACTTCACAAACCGGGGAGCTGTTTTTT. Full variable domain (missing parts from reference TRBV7-3 and TRBJ2-2): GAGVSQTPSNKVTEKGKYVELRCDPISGHTALYWYRQSLGQGPEFLIYFQGTGAADDSGLPNDRFFAVRPEGSVSTLKIQRTERGDSAVYLCASSITGTSQTGELFFGEGSRLTVL.

The CDR3 sequence: CADPGTGNLEAFF. Written as DNA, the CDR3 is TGTGCCGACCCCGGGACAGGGAATCTTGAAGCTTTCTTT. This chain links TRBV5-4 with TRBJ1-1, with TRBD1 identical over 9 bases. CDR3 length equals 13 residues. Germline assignment: CDR1 SGHNT and CDR2 YYREEE (reference sequence). The ends lost 10 bases at V and 7 bases at J; junction bases unmatched: 11.

The chain carries TRBV5-4 and TRBJ1-1, with 7 bases matching TRBD1. V was pared by 0 bases and J by 5 bases, with 7 bases of the junction left unmatched. The CDR3 sequence is 15 residues long. Germline V CDR1 and CDR2: SGHNT, YYREEE (reference sequence). The CDR3 DNA is TGTGCCAGCAGCTTGGGGTCAGGGGGTAAGACTGAAGCTTTCTTT. As protein: CASSLGSGGKTEAFF.

The DNA of the CDR3 is TGTGCCAGCAGTCTCTATCCTAGGCTCTCTGGGGCCAACGTCCTGACTTTC. This codes for CASSLYPRLSGANVLTF. V gene TRBV27 combines with J gene TRBJ2-6; D not certain. This CDR3 region has 17 residues. Trimming left V 5 bases short and J 0 bases short, with 14 bases between. Germline-derived CDR1 and CDR2 are MNHEY and SMNVEV (reference sequence).

The rearrangement joins TRBV27 to TRBJ2-7; TRBD2 aligns across 11 bases. V was clipped by 6 bases and J by 3 bases; unmatched bases: 4. The CDR3 runs 14 residues. The germline CDR1 and CDR2 sequences are MNHEY and SMNVEV (reference sequence). The CDR3 nucleotides read TGTGCCAGCAGGGGGACTAGCGGATACTACGAGCAGTACTTC. As protein: CASRGTSGYYEQYF.

V usage is TRBV7-9 and J usage is TRBJ1-2; a weak D match, TRBD1 (5 bases). Deletions cut 1 base from V and 0 bases from J, with 12 bases between. The CDR3 runs to 16 residues. Germline values: CDR1 SEHNR, CDR2 FQNEAQ (reference sequence). The CDR3 reads CASSLGPGGPNYGYTF. The CDR3 DNA is TGTGCCAGCAGCTTAGGGCCCGGGGGACCTAACTATGGCTACACCTTC.

CDR3 sequence reads: CASGGRTEAFF. The CDR3 bases are TGTGCCAGTGGGGGGAGAACTGAAGCTTTCTTT. The chain carries TRBV25-1 and TRBJ1-1, with D perhaps matching TRBD1 (5 bases). Trimming shortened V by 9 bases and J by 5 bases, and 10 bases separated the two germline ends. Per the germline V gene, CDR1 is MGHDK and CDR2 is SYGVNS. The CDR3 has 11 amino acids.

Here the CDR3 reads CSARGPESSGEAFF. CDR3 nucleotide sequence: TGCAGCGCCCGAGGGCCGGAGTCGAGCGGTGAAGCTTTCTTT. The chain joins TRBV29-1 to TRBJ1-1; D is ambiguous. Trimming removed 7 bases at V and 7 bases at J, with 22 bases between. The CDR3 has 14 residues. Germline CDR1 is SQVTM and CDR2 is ANQGSEA.

The V and J genes are TRBV6-5 and TRBJ2-2, with D tentatively TRBD1 (6 bases). V was pared by 7 bases and J by 5 bases, with 11 bases between. This CDR3 region has 13 residues. Germline V CDR1 and CDR2: MNHEY, SVGAGI. In DNA form, the CDR3 reads TGTGCCAGCAACCGACAGGAAACCGGGGAGCTGTTTTTT. Protein product: CASNRQETGELFF.

In the case of this clone: The junction and the germline gene differ at one end; a read error may be behind it. The chain is built from TRBV5-3 and TRBJ2-7, with 9 bases aligning to TRBD2. TRBV5-3 has ORF status, its function being uncertain. CDR3 length: 11 residues. CDR3 in DNA: TGTGCCAGAAGCGTAGCGGGAGTGAGGCAGTTC. Amino acids: CARSVAGVRQF.

The gene calls are TRBV6-5 and TRBJ2-5, with a possible D match to TRBD1 (5 bases). Trimming removed 5 bases at V and 5 bases at J, with 15 bases between. Germline lookup yields CDR1 MNHEY and CDR2 SVGAGI. The CDR3 loop spans 14 amino acids. The CDR3 region has the DNA TGTGCCAGCAGTACCACCGCAGGGTCGGAGACCCAGTACTTC. Protein: CASSTTAGSETQYF.

This sequence joins TRBV7-2 and TRBJ1-1; D not certain. The V gene lost 2 bases and the J gene lost 7 bases, with 14 bases spanning the gap. Germline CDR1 is SGHTA and CDR2 is FQGNSA. The CDR3 runs 14 residues. CDR3 bases: TGTGCCAGCAGCTTACTGGGAGAAGGCAGTGAAGCTTTCTTT. Its translation: CASSLLGEGSEAFF.

The table lists this clone with a few counts. The V call is TRBV15, the J call TRBJ1-5; D not resolved. This CDR3 is 15 amino acids long. Germline V lookup: CDR1 LNHNV, CDR2 YYDKDF (reference sequence). V lost 5 bases to trimming and J lost 3 bases, with 14 bases between them. The CDR3 loop reads CATSVLSGNNQPQHF. CDR3 bases: TGTGCCACCAGCGTGTTGTCGGGGAACAATCAGCCCCAGCATTTT.

V usage is TRBV5-1 and J usage is TRBJ2-2; no clear D. The CDR3 covers 14 residues. Deletions cut 3 bases from V and 0 bases from J, with 6 bases between. Germline values: CDR1 SGHRS, CDR2 YFSETQ. The CDR3 bases are TGCGCCAGCAGCTCGGGTCCGAACACCGGGGAGCTGTTTTTT. Amino acids: CASSSGPNTGELFF.

The J gene is TRBJ2-1, the V gene TRBV6-2 or TRBV6-3, with D possibly TRBD1 on 6 matching bases. Trimming removed 6 bases from V and 6 bases from J, with 15 bases in between. The CDR3 sequence is 14 residues long. Germline V lookup: CDR1 MNHEY, CDR2 SVGEGT. CDR3 in DNA: TGTGCCAGCAGCCCTCAGTTAGGGGGCAATGAGCAGTTCTTC. As protein: CASSPQLGGNEQFF.

The chain links TRBV3-1 (or the pseudogene TRBV3-2) to TRBJ2-7; 10 positions match TRBD2. The CDR3 contains 15 residues. Germline CDR1 LGHDT, CDR2 YNNKEL (reference sequence). The ends lost 3 bases at V and 4 bases at J; junction bases unmatched: 6. CDR3 residues: CASSHPSGSRYEQYF. The CDR3 DNA sequence: TGTGCCAGCAGCCACCCTAGCGGGAGTAGGTACGAGCAGTACTTC.

V gene TRBV7-2 combines with J gene TRBJ1-1, with D perhaps TRBD1 (6 bases). V lost 5 bases and J 5 bases, leaving 21 bases between the germline ends. Germline CDR1 SGHTA, CDR2 FQGNSA. CDR3 size: 16 residues. The CDR3 coding sequence is TGTGCCAGCAGCCCGATTGTGGGGCAGGGGAGAACTGAAGCTTTCTTT. Translation: CASSPIVGQGRTEAFF.

The V call is TRBV3-1 (or the pseudogene TRBV3-2), the J call TRBJ2-7; 14 bases fit TRBD2. The CDR3 spans 16 residues. Germline CDR1 LGHDT, CDR2 YNNKEL (reference sequence). V lost 0 bases, J lost 7 bases, and 5 bases stayed unmatched. This CDR3 is CASSQDGLAGGWEQYF. CDR3 in DNA: TGTGCCAGCAGCCAAGATGGACTAGCGGGAGGTTGGGAGCAGTACTTC.